Shown below are 10 T cell receptor beta chains from a single sample sequenced in a study of radiotherapy plus CTLA-4 blockade in lung cancer. Assay used: immunoSEQ multiplex PCR; TCRdb lists only in-frame clones, some missing. This table holds about 50,000 clones, just under 85% found once. Specimen: peripheral blood, collected from a patient treated with radiotherapy plus ipilimumab. Receptors were obtained from a human donor with non-small cell lung cancer whose response to radiotherapy plus ipilimumab could not be evaluated.

This chain connects TRBV14 to TRBJ1-2; TRBD1 aligns across 8 bases. The CDR3 contains 14 residues. J was trimmed by 3 bases and V by 3 bases; bases with no gene match: 3. Germline CDR1 and CDR2: SGHDN and FVKESK. The DNA for the CDR3 is TGTGCCAGCAGCCAGGTGACAGGGGACTATGGCTACACCTTC. Protein: CASSQVTGDYGYTF.

The chain links TRBV11-2 to TRBJ1-3; 9 nucleotides align to TRBD1. This CDR3 is built from 16 residues. Unmatched junction bases numbered 8, after V lost 4 bases and J lost 4 bases. CDR1 and CDR2 from the germline V gene are SGHAT and FQNNGV. The CDR3 bases are TGTGCCAGCAGCTCTTACCGGGACAGGGCGGGAAACACCATATATTTT. It translates to CASSSYRDRAGNTIYF. Full variable domain (rest looked up from reference TRBV11-2 and TRBJ1-3): EAGVAQSPRYKIIEKRQSVAFWCNPISGHATLYWYQQILGQGPKLLIQFQNNGVVDDSQLPKDRFSAERLKGVDSTLKIQPAKLEDSAVYLCASSSYRDRAGNTIYFGEGSWLTVV.

The chain joins TRBV4-2 to TRBJ2-4; TRBD1 matches at 8 bases. CDR1 is LGHNA, CDR2 YNFKEQ, per germline. Trimming at V came to 4 bases and at J to 13 bases, leaving 9 bases not matched to a gene. The length of the CDR3 is 13 residues. The CDR3 bases are TGTGCCAGCAGCCTTGAACAGGGGGGAGGACAGTACTTC. It translates to CASSLEQGGGQYF.

The rearrangement links TRBV6-5 to TRBJ1-1, with a possible D match to TRBD1 (6 bases). Germline CDR1 reads MNHEY; CDR2 reads SVGAGI. V was shortened by 4 bases and J by 2 bases, with 11 bases between the two germline ends. CDR3 length: 14 amino acids. The CDR3 loop is CASSLTGVNTEAFF. CDR3 in DNA: TGTGCCAGCAGTTTGACAGGAGTCAACACTGAAGCTTTCTTT.

The genes are TRBV9 and TRBJ2-5; possible D gene TRBD1, 5 bases. Between the trimmed V and J ends, which lost 2 bases and 2 bases, there was a span of 7 bases. The CDR3 runs to 13 residues. Germline CDR1 is SGDLS and CDR2 is YYNGEE. The CDR3 nucleotides are TGTGCCAGCAGCGTCGACAGACAAGAGACCCAGTACTTC. Translated, it gives CASSVDRQETQYF.

DNA of the CDR3: TGCGCCAGCAGCTTCCTGGACAGGAGCTATGGCTACACCTTC. This codes for CASSFLDRSYGYTF. The rearrangement links TRBV5-1 to TRBJ1-2; 7 bases fit TRBD1. This CDR3 has 14 amino acids. With V trimmed by 2 bases and J by 4 bases, 5 bases remained unmatched. From germline, CDR1 is SGHRS and CDR2 YFSETQ.

V gene TRBV5-5 combines with J gene TRBJ1-3; D is unresolved. The V and J ends lost 0 bases and 4 bases respectively, with 5 bases between them. This CDR3 region has 13 residues. The germline V gene encodes CDR1 SGHKS and CDR2 YYEKEE (reference sequence). This CDR3 is CASSLEQGNTIYF. The CDR3 nucleotides read TGTGCCAGCAGCTTGGAACAGGGAAACACCATATATTTT. The full variable domain, its missing parts supplied by reference TRBV5-5 and TRBJ1-3, is DAGVTQSPTHLIKTRGQQVTLRCSPISGHKSVSWYQQVLGQGPQFIFQYYEKEERGRGNFPDRFSARQFPNYSSELNVNALLLGDSALYLCASSLEQGNTIYFGEGSWLTVV.

The rearrangement uses TRBV7-9 and TRBJ1-1; 7 bases map to TRBD1. The CDR3 consists of 17 residues. The germline V gene encodes CDR1 SEHNR and CDR2 FQNEAQ (reference sequence). J lost 0 bases, V lost 3 bases, and 10 bases had no gene match. In DNA form, the CDR3 reads TGTGCCAGCAGCTTCTCAGAGGGGGCAGGTGTGAACACTGAAGCTTTCTTT. Translating gives CASSFSEGAGVNTEAFF.

The V gene is TRBV6-5, the J gene TRBJ2-7, with 10 bases fitting TRBD1. V shed 8 bases and J 7 bases; nucleotides not matched to a gene: 5. The CDR3 is 12 residues long. Looked up from germline, CDR1 is MNHEY and CDR2 is SVGAGI. The CDR3 loop is CASRQGAGEQYF. The CDR3 DNA reads TGTGCCAGCCGACAGGGGGCAGGGGAGCAGTACTTC.

The chain uses TRBV28 and TRBJ2-1, with a weak D call TRBD1 (5 bases). The germline V and J ends were trimmed by 6 bases and 4 bases, with 13 bases remaining between them. CDR3 length: 14 amino acids. Germline V lookup: CDR1 MDHEN, CDR2 SYDVKM. For the CDR3, the DNA is TGTGCCAGCAGCACCGCCGACAGATACAATGAGCAGTTCTTC. Amino acid sequence: CASSTADRYNEQFF.